The 20 T cell receptor beta chains presented below share a single source sample, sequenced in a study of cytomegalovirus exposure and HLA in healthy donors. The PCR had 60 Vbeta and 13 Jbeta primers. Repertoires were generated with immunoSEQ multiplex PCR, while TCRdb's copy carries only in-frame clones and drops some. The sample features around 160,000 clones, with around 1.5% in its top ten. The material sequenced was PBMCs. All receptors derive from a woman between 45 and 65 years old in good health and CMV-seronegative.

The CDR3: CASSWGTGQQPQHF. The CDR3 nucleotides read TGTGCCAGCAGCTGGGGTACAGGCCAGCAGCCCCAGCATTTT. V usage is TRBV5-6 and J usage is TRBJ1-5; D is possibly TRBD1 (5 bases). From germline, CDR1 is SGHDT and CDR2 YYEEEE. V lost 3 bases, J lost 7 bases, and 14 bases lay in between. The length of the CDR3 is 14 residues.

The chain links TRBV11-3 to TRBJ2-7; D may be TRBD2 (6 bases). From germline, CDR1 is SGHNT and CDR2 YENEEA. V was cut by 3 bases and J by 3 bases, with 15 bases left in between. The CDR3 totals 15 residues. CDR3 coding DNA: TGTGCCAGCAGCTTTCCCCCGACTAGACTCTACGAGCAGTACTTC. It yields the protein CASSFPPTRLYEQYF.

V and J are TRBV7-9 and TRBJ2-5; 12 bases align to TRBD2. The CDR3 covers 17 residues. The J segment lost 2 bases and the V segment lost 2 bases, leaving 6 bases of the junction unmatched. Germline lookup yields CDR1 SEHNR and CDR2 FQNEAQ (reference sequence). Written as DNA, the CDR3 is TGTGCCAGCAGCTTATCCCTAGCGGGGGGGCTTCAAGAGACCCAGTACTTC. This gives the protein CASSLSLAGGLQETQYF.

The gene calls are TRBV19 and TRBJ1-5; 9 bases map to TRBD1. J lost 2 bases, V lost 3 bases, and 2 bases had no gene match. CDR1 and CDR2 from the germline V gene are LNHDA and SQIVND (reference sequence). The CDR3 has 15 residues. This CDR3 reads CASSIWDRGNQPQHF. CDR3 nucleotides: TGTGCCAGTAGTATCTGGGACAGGGGCAATCAGCCCCAGCATTTT. Full variable domain (remainder filled in from reference TRBV19 and TRBJ1-5): DGGITQSPKYLFRKEGQNVTLSCEQNLNHDAMYWYRQDPGQGLRLIYYSQIVNDFQKGDIAEGYSVSREKKESFPLTVTSAQKNPTAFYLCASSIWDRGNQPQHFGDGTRLSIL.

The CDR3 bases are TGTGCCAGCGGCGAGCGCTCTGGGGCCAACGTCCTGACTTTC. This gives the protein CASGERSGANVLTF. This chain joins TRBV27 and TRBJ2-6; no clear D. This CDR3 is 14 amino acids long. Germline loops: CDR1 MNHEY, CDR2 SMNVEV (reference sequence). V was cut by 8 bases and J by 0 bases, with 8 bases left in between.

The J gene is TRBJ2-3, the V gene TRBV7-9; 8 positions agree with TRBD2. The germline gives CDR1 SEHNR, CDR2 FQNEAQ (reference sequence). The CDR3 covers 14 residues. With V trimmed by 6 bases and J by 1 base, 3 bases remained unmatched. CDR3 nucleotide sequence: TGTGCCAGCAGTCTGACTAGCGGCACAGATACGCAGTATTTT. Its translation: CASSLTSGTDTQYF.

J is TRBJ1-1 and V is TRBV18; 8 positions agree with TRBD1. The CDR3 has 15 residues. The V segment lost 5 bases and the J segment 0 bases; nucleotides outside the gene matches: 5. CDR1 KGHSH and CDR2 LQKENI come from the germline V gene. Here the CDR3 reads CASSETGVVNTEAFF. CDR3 nucleotides: TGTGCCAGCTCAGAGACAGGGGTTGTGAACACTGAAGCTTTCTTT.

The chain uses TRBV27 and TRBJ2-1; 10 bases match TRBD2. J was trimmed by 3 bases and V by 6 bases; bases with no gene match: 5. The CDR3 loop spans 15 amino acids. Germline V CDR1 and CDR2: MNHEY, SMNVEV (reference sequence). CDR3 bases: TGTGCCAGCAGCTTAGCGGGAGGAGTCTACAATGAGCAGTTCTTC. Encoded protein: CASSLAGGVYNEQFF.

The chain is built from TRBV6-1 and TRBJ2-3; 7 bases map to TRBD1. The length of the CDR3 is 15 residues. With V trimmed by 6 bases and J by 0 bases, 6 bases remained unmatched. The germline gives CDR1 MNHNS, CDR2 SASEGT. The CDR3 region has the DNA TGTGCCAGCAGGCGTGGACAGGAGAGCACAGATACGCAGTATTTT. This sequence encodes CASRRGQESTDTQYF.

The V and J genes are TRBV7-9 and TRBJ2-1; 8 bases are shared with TRBD2. With 2 bases clipped from V and 8 bases from J, the junction kept 8 bases outside the gene matches. The CDR3 extends over 15 amino acids. Germline loops: CDR1 SEHNR, CDR2 FQNEAQ (reference sequence). The CDR3 sequence: CASSLNLAGLDEQFF. The CDR3 region has the DNA TGTGCCAGCAGCTTAAACCTAGCGGGCCTCGATGAGCAGTTCTTC.

The chain couples TRBV4-3 to TRBJ2-2, with 15 bases that match TRBD2. Looked up from germline, CDR1 is LGHNA and CDR2 is YSLEER. The V and J ends lost 4 bases and 1 base, in that order; junction bases with no gene match: 13. The CDR3 is 21 amino acids. In DNA, the CDR3 is TGCGCCAGCAGCCCTCACAGGTCGGGACTAGCGGGAGGTGGGAACACCGGGGAGCTGTTTTTT. It translates to CASSPHRSGLAGGGNTGELFF.

The chain employs TRBV6-5 and TRBJ2-7; TRBD1 aligns across 8 bases. The CDR3 covers 16 residues. CDR1 MNHEY and CDR2 SVGAGI come from the germline V gene. J lost 4 bases, V lost 6 bases, and 14 bases had no gene match. The CDR3 protein is CASSYETTGALYEQYF. The CDR3 region has the DNA TGTGCCAGCAGCTACGAGACGACAGGGGCTTTATACGAGCAGTACTTC.

In terms of frequency, this clone is medium-sized (0.01 to 0.1%). In DNA, the CDR3 is TGTGCCAGCAGTGAAGCGGACAGGTCCTACGAGCAGTACTTC. It encodes CASSEADRSYEQYF. The chain uses TRBV6-1 and TRBJ2-7; 7 nucleotides line up with TRBD1. CDR3 length: 14 residues. The germline CDR1 and CDR2 sequences are MNHNS and SASEGT. V lost 0 bases, J lost 1 base, and 0 bases stayed unmatched.

The CDR3 reads CASSLAGQPTDTQYF. The CDR3 DNA reads TGCGCCAGCAGCTTGGCCGGACAGCCGACAGATACGCAGTATTTT. V gene TRBV5-1 combines with J gene TRBJ2-3; D is perhaps TRBD1 (6 bases). From germline, CDR1 is SGHRS and CDR2 YFSETQ. V lost 0 bases, J lost 3 bases, and 11 bases lay in between. The CDR3 sequence is 15 residues long.

Of note for this clone: This sample includes further DNA sequences coding for the same CDR3. The chain joins TRBV6-5 to TRBJ2-7; D may be TRBD2 (5 bases). Trimming cost V 5 bases and J 3 bases, with 17 bases left between them. CDR3 length: 15 amino acids. Germline V CDR1 and CDR2: MNHEY, SVGAGI. The CDR3 reads CASSVRGWQIYEQYF. The CDR3, as DNA: TGTGCCAGCAGTGTCCGGGGTTGGCAAATCTACGAGCAGTACTTC.

The chain joins TRBV18 to TRBJ2-1; 8 bases align to TRBD2. J was trimmed by 7 bases and V by 0 bases; bases with no gene match: 8. From germline, CDR1 is KGHSH and CDR2 LQKENI. The CDR3 has 16 residues. The CDR3 nucleotides are TGTGCCAGCTCACCACCGGAGGGACTAGTAAGGAATGAGCAGTTCTTC. Its protein product is CASSPPEGLVRNEQFF.

Worth noting for this clone: The sample holds other DNA sequences that translate to the same CDR3. The chain links TRBV5-1 to TRBJ1-2, with D hard to call. Per the germline V gene, CDR1 is SGHRS and CDR2 is YFSETQ. The CDR3 totals 14 residues. V lost 1 base to trimming and J lost 0 bases, with 7 bases between them. For the CDR3, the DNA is TGCGCCAGCAGCTTGTCTTCCGCTAACTATGGCTACACCTTC. Protein sequence: CASSLSSANYGYTF.

This rearrangement joins TRBV7-9 to TRBJ2-5, with D maybe TRBD1 (6 bases). The J call is uncertain, as TRBJ2-7 better fits the DNA end. The CDR3 totals 15 residues. Germline V lookup: CDR1 SEHNR, CDR2 FQNEAQ (reference sequence). CDR3 protein: CASSLAPTGSYEQYF. CDR3 sequence (DNA): TGTGCCAGCAGCTTGGCCCCGACAGGTTCCTACGAGCAGTACTTC.

A word on this clone: One junction end disagrees with the germline gene, perhaps due to a read error. This chain links TRBV4-2 with TRBJ2-1; 8 bases agree with TRBD2. Germline V lookup: CDR1 LGHNA, CDR2 YNFKEQ. CDR3 length: 19 residues. The CDR3: CASSPRGRRGEGSDNEQFF. In nucleotides, the CDR3 is TGTGCCAGCAGCCCTCGCGGGAGGAGGGGGGAGGGCTCCGACAATGAGCAGTTCTTC.

The V gene is TRBV25-1, the J gene TRBJ2-7; perhaps TRBD1 as D (6 bases). Trimming left V 4 bases short and J 2 bases short, with 15 bases between. The germline CDR1 and CDR2 sequences are MGHDK and SYGVNS. The CDR3 spans 15 residues. This CDR3 is CASSGPRDNAYEQYF. The CDR3 DNA is TGTGCCAGCAGTGGCCCCAGGGACAACGCCTACGAGCAGTACTTC.